Sequencing of this T cell receptor beta chain was carried out in a study of control samples from healthy donors and cancer patients. Method: immunoSEQ multiplex PCR; TCRdb's copy keeps in-frame clones and lacks some. The profile shows roughly 450,000 clones, approximately 92% of them singletons. Trimming left V 3 bases short and J 0 bases short, with 11 bases between. There are 15 residues in the CDR3. Germline CDR1 reads SGHAT; CDR2 reads FQNNGV. Sequenced material: PBMCs. The rearrangement links TRBV11-2 to TRBJ1-1, with a weak D call TRBD1 (5 bases). The sequence derives from a man in his forties with head and neck cancer. CDR3 coding DNA: TGTGCCAGCAGCTTTCAGGGCGTGATGAACACTGAAGCTTTCTTT. It codes for CASSFQGVMNTEAFF.